The 32 T cell receptor beta chains given below trace back to one sample, sequenced in a study of response to subunit inactivated influenza vaccine. TCRdb passed the RT-PCR reads through MiXCR, listing each CDR3 protein once. The sample lists 500,000 to 550,000 distinct CDR3 sequences, roughly 25% seen once, with 2.5% to 3% in the top ten. These same records also appear under a second study, on T cells expressing NK-cell markers. That report notes: The authors made TCR beta cDNA libraries by 5'RACE template switching. This switching added a universal primer site and UMIs.

The sequenced sample was CD4+ T cells sorted from PBMCs, obtained 11 to 12 days after vaccination. The receptors here all came from a middle-aged man who received an inactivated influenza vaccine.

The rearrangement uses TRBV6-2 or TRBV6-3 and TRBJ2-1; 7 nucleotides line up with TRBD1. Germline lookup yields CDR1 MNHEY and CDR2 SVGEGT. The V gene end was trimmed by 8 bases and the J gene end by 0 bases; junction bases not matched to a gene: 13. This CDR3 has 17 amino acids. CDR3 in DNA: TGTGCCAGCGGGTCGGAGAAGACAGGGAGCTCCTACAATGAGCAGTTCTTC. It codes for CASGSEKTGSSYNEQFF.

V and J are TRBV5-1 and TRBJ1-6; 7 nucleotides align to TRBD1. The CDR3 sequence is 14 residues long. The ends lost 4 bases at V and 5 bases at J; junction bases unmatched: 3. Germline V gene sequence: CDR1 SGHRS, CDR2 YFSETQ. The CDR3 loop reads CASSTGQNNSPLHF. In nucleotides, the CDR3 is TGCGCCAGCAGCACGGGACAGAATAATTCACCCCTCCACTTT.

This clonotype was observed a few times. The chain uses TRBV5-1 and TRBJ2-3, with no clear D. Deletions cut 0 bases from V and 5 bases from J, with 7 bases between. This CDR3 has 13 amino acids. The germline V gene has CDR1 SGHRS and CDR2 YFSETQ. This CDR3 is CASSLVGRDTQYF. The CDR3 DNA sequence: TGCGCCAGCAGCTTGGTAGGCAGAGATACGCAGTATTTT.

This clonotype was counted a few times. This chain connects TRBV20-1 to TRBJ2-2; a possible D gene is TRBD1 (6 bases). The V gene lost 1 base and the J gene lost 0 bases, with 9 bases spanning the gap. The CDR3 covers 15 residues. CDR1 is DFQATT, CDR2 SNEGSKA, per germline (reference sequence). The chain's CDR3 is CSARVRTANTGELFF. The CDR3 bases are TGCAGTGCTAGAGTTAGGACAGCGAACACCGGGGAGCTGTTTTTT.

This clonotype was found a few times. V usage is TRBV10-3 and J usage is TRBJ2-7; no clear D. CDR1 and CDR2 (germline): ENHRY, SYGVKD. V gave up 4 bases and J gave up 1 base, with 8 bases separating them. The CDR3 is 13 amino acids. CDR3 sequence reads: CAISVHTSYEQYF. The CDR3 DNA reads TGTGCCATCAGTGTACACACTTCCTACGAGCAGTACTTC.

The J gene is TRBJ1-2, the V gene TRBV5-1; possibly TRBD1 for D (5 bases). The V end was cut by 0 bases, the J end by 8 bases, with 20 bases between. CDR1 is SGHRS and CDR2 is YFSETQ in the germline V gene. This CDR3 has 16 residues. The CDR3 spells CASSLGTSPRSGGYTF. The CDR3, as DNA: TGCGCCAGCAGCTTGGGGACATCTCCAAGGTCCGGCGGCTACACCTTC.

This chain joins TRBV6-2 or TRBV6-3 and TRBJ2-1; 8 positions match TRBD2. This CDR3 region has 15 residues. The V and J ends lost 2 bases and 4 bases, in that order; junction bases with no gene match: 4. CDR1 MNHEY and CDR2 SVGEGT come from the germline V gene. The CDR3, as DNA: TGTGCCAGCAGTTACATCCTAGCGGGTTACAATGAGCAGTTCTTC. Amino acid sequence: CASSYILAGYNEQFF.

The chain has TRBV28 and TRBJ2-3, with no clear D. Germline loops: CDR1 MDHEN, CDR2 SYDVKM. Trimming took off 6 bases at V and 0 bases at J, with 10 bases between the two ends. The CDR3 has 14 amino acids. The CDR3: CASRSTLSTDTQYF. As DNA, the CDR3 is TGTGCCAGCAGATCGACGCTAAGCACAGATACGCAGTATTTT.

This chain uses TRBV7-2 with TRBJ2-1; D ambiguous. The CDR3 has 12 amino acids. V gave up 1 base and J gave up 10 bases, with 8 bases separating them. Germline V lookup: CDR1 SGHTA, CDR2 FQGNSA. The CDR3 spells CASSLGSREQFF. In DNA form, the CDR3 reads TGTGCCAGCAGCTTAGGGTCGCGGGAGCAGTTCTTC. The full variable domain, completed using reference TRBV7-2 and TRBJ2-1, is GAGVSQSPSNKVTEKGKDVELRCDPISGHTALYWYRQSLGQGLEFLIYFQGNSAPDKSGLPSDRFSAERTGGSVSTLTIQRTQQEDSAVYLCASSLGSREQFFGPGTRLTVL.

This clonotype was seen only a few times. CDR3 amino acids: CASSPGQGADTQYF. CDR3 bases: TGTGCCAGCAGCCCAGGGCAGGGGGCAGATACGCAGTATTTT. The chain carries TRBV4-2 and TRBJ2-3; 7 bases line up with TRBD1. The CDR3 has 14 residues. Looked up from germline, CDR1 is LGHNA and CDR2 is YNFKEQ. The V gene end was trimmed by 4 bases and the J gene end by 4 bases; junction bases not matched to a gene: 5.

This clonotype has only a few counts. This sequence joins TRBV6-2 or TRBV6-3 and TRBJ2-4; 7 nucleotides line up with TRBD2. CDR1 is MNHEY, CDR2 SVGEGT, per germline. The CDR3 consists of 18 residues. After removal of 5 bases from V and 2 bases from J, the junction contained 15 bases not matched to a gene. The CDR3 region has the DNA TGTGCCAGCAGTGCACGTTGGGGAGGGACGAATCCCAAAAACATTCAGTACTTC. It translates to CASSARWGGTNPKNIQYF.

The J gene is TRBJ2-7, the V gene TRBV20-1; TRBD2 is a possible D gene (6 bases). The CDR3 covers 12 residues. V lost 5 bases and J lost 1, with 9 bases in between. Germline V gene data show CDR1 as DFQATT and CDR2 as SNEGSKA (reference sequence). The CDR3 DNA sequence: TGCAGTGCTCTAGGGAGGTCCTACGAGCAGTACTTC. Translation: CSALGRSYEQYF.

The gene calls are TRBV2 and TRBJ2-1; D gene uncertain. V lost 5 bases, J lost 3 bases, and 11 bases lay in between. The CDR3 has 14 residues. The germline V gene has CDR1 SNHLY and CDR2 FYNNEI. CDR3 in amino acids: CASSIASGYNEQFF. The CDR3 DNA reads TGTGCCAGCAGTATAGCCTCCGGCTACAATGAGCAGTTCTTC.

This clonotype came up a few times. The chain carries TRBV11-2 and TRBJ2-3; no clear D. Germline CDR1 SGHAT, CDR2 FQNNGV. Trimming pared 0 bases from V and 4 bases from J, leaving 8 bases between. This CDR3 region has 14 residues. This chain's CDR3 is CASSLDLAADTQYF. CDR3 DNA: TGTGCCAGCAGCTTAGATTTGGCGGCAGATACGCAGTATTTT.

The chain carries TRBV7-9 and TRBJ2-1, with a tentative D call TRBD2 (6 bases). The CDR3 covers 14 residues. Germline values: CDR1 SEHNR, CDR2 FQNEAQ (reference sequence). Deletions cut 0 bases from V and 8 bases from J, with 11 bases between. CDR3 sequence (DNA): TGTGCCAGCAGCTTAGCGAATCGGAGGGATGAGCAGTTCTTC. This codes for CASSLANRRDEQFF. The variable domain in full, completed from reference TRBV7-9 and TRBJ2-1, reads DTGVSQNPRHKITKRGQNVTFRCDPISEHNRLYWYRQTLGQGPEFLTYFQNEAQLEKSRLLSDRFSAERPKGSFSTLEIQRTEQGDSAMYLCASSLANRRDEQFFGPGTRLTVL.

This clonotype was found a few times. The genes are TRBV6-5 and TRBJ2-6; maybe TRBD1 (5 bases). The CDR3 consists of 16 residues. Germline loops: CDR1 MNHEY, CDR2 SVGAGI. Trimming took 4 bases from V and 1 from J, leaving 11 bases between them. The CDR3 DNA reads as TGTGCCAGCAGTTCCCCAGGGTTATCTGGGGCCAACGTCCTGACTTTC. Translation gives CASSSPGLSGANVLTF.

The chain links TRBV20-1 to TRBJ1-2; D may be TRBD1 (5 bases). This CDR3 spans 16 amino acids. Germline CDR1 and CDR2: DFQATT and SNEGSKA (reference sequence). V gave up 0 bases and J gave up 2 bases, with 16 bases separating them. As DNA, the CDR3 is TGCAGTGCTAGAGATCAAGGGGTTAATTCCAACTATGGCTACACCTTC. It codes for CSARDQGVNSNYGYTF.

For this clonotype: The junction does not match germline at one end; this may be a read error. V and J are TRBV2 and TRBJ2-3; maybe TRBD2 (6 bases). CDR3 length equals 16 residues. The germline V gene has CDR1 SNHLY and CDR2 FYNNEI. The CDR3 region is CASSGALAWSTDMQYF. The CDR3 nucleotides read TGTGCCAGCAGTGGAGCACTAGCCTGGAGCACAGATATGCAGTATTTT.

The CDR3 DNA reads TGTGCCAGCAGCTCTGGGCGACAGTCCTACGAGCAGTACTTC. Protein sequence: CASSSGRQSYEQYF. This chain links TRBV7-9 with TRBJ2-7, with D possibly TRBD1 on 5 matching bases. Trimming stripped 4 bases from V and 1 base from J, with 11 bases between. The CDR3 is 14 amino acids. Germline V lookup: CDR1 SEHNR, CDR2 FQNEAQ (reference sequence).

V and J are TRBV7-8 and TRBJ2-7; no clear D. The V end lost 0 bases, the J end lost 0 bases, and 9 bases lay between the germline ends. This CDR3 is built from 15 residues. Germline CDR1 SGHVS, CDR2 FQNEAQ. As DNA, the CDR3 is TGTGCCAGCAGCTTAGCGGTAGGAGCCTCCTACGAGCAGTACTTC. Amino acids: CASSLAVGASYEQYF. The entire variable domain, with the rest obtained from reference TRBV7-8 and TRBJ2-7, is as follows: GAGVSQSPRYKVAKRGQDVALRCDPISGHVSLFWYQQALGQGPEFLTYFQNEAQLDKSGLPSDRFFAERPEGSVSTLKIQRTQQEDSAVYLCASSLAVGASYEQYFGPGTRLTVT.

The chain is built from TRBV5-1 and TRBJ2-7; TRBD1 might be the D (5 bases). The CDR3 is 15 residues long. Germline V lookup: CDR1 SGHRS, CDR2 YFSETQ. Deletions cut 0 bases from V and 6 bases from J, with 16 bases between. CDR3 bases: TGCGCCAGCAGCTTGGGGGTGGGGCCCTCGAGCGAGCAGTACTTC. Its translation: CASSLGVGPSSEQYF.

The CDR3 DNA sequence: TGTGCCAGCAGAGGAGGGCCTTATGACGGCACTGAAGCTTTCTTT. Residues: CASRGGPYDGTEAFF. The rearrangement links TRBV7-2 to TRBJ1-1, with unresolved D. The germline V gene encodes CDR1 SGHTA and CDR2 FQGNSA. This CDR3 has 15 amino acids. Trimming took 6 bases from V and 4 from J, leaving 18 bases between them.

The sample holds a few counts of this clonotype. J is TRBJ2-5 and V is TRBV2; maybe TRBD1 (7 bases). V was pared by 6 bases and J by 5 bases, with 13 bases between. In germline, CDR1 is SNHLY, CDR2 FYNNEI. The CDR3 spans 13 residues. CDR3 amino acids: CASRRGQTETQYF. The CDR3 DNA reads as TGTGCCAGCAGGCGGGGACAGACGGAGACCCAGTACTTC. The full variable domain, in which reference TRBV2 and TRBJ2-5 provide the parts outside the CDR3, is EPEVTQTPSHQVTQMGQEVILRCVPISNHLYFYWYRQILGQKVEFLVSFYNNEISEKSEIFDDQFSVERPDGSNFTLKIRSTKLEDSAMYFCASRRGQTETQYFGPGTRLLVL.

The chain is built from TRBV5-1 and TRBJ2-2; D possibly matches TRBD1 or TRBD2 (5 bases each). Germline CDR1 reads SGHRS; CDR2 reads YFSETQ. V was cut by 0 bases and J by 5 bases, with 11 bases left in between. The CDR3 runs to 15 residues. The CDR3 here is CASSLGGTRTGELFF. CDR3 DNA sequence: TGCGCCAGCAGCTTGGGTGGGACCAGAACCGGGGAGCTGTTTTTT.

This chain uses TRBV3-1 with TRBJ1-2; 8 nucleotides align to TRBD1. V dropped 5 bases and J dropped 2; count of bases not matched to a gene: 7. This CDR3 comprises 15 residues. The germline gives CDR1 LGHDT, CDR2 YNNKEL (reference sequence). The CDR3 here is CASSKGDRLNYGYTF. Written as DNA, the CDR3 is TGTGCCAGCAGCAAGGGGGACAGGCTCAACTATGGCTACACCTTC.

J is TRBJ1-3 and V is TRBV5-1; tentative D call: TRBD1 (6 bases). The CDR3 is 14 residues long. V lost 4 bases to trimming and J lost 5 bases, with 13 bases between them. From germline, CDR1 is SGHRS and CDR2 YFSETQ. The CDR3 reads CASSVDSSRNTIYF. The CDR3 DNA follows: TGCGCCAGCAGCGTGGACAGCTCCCGAAACACCATATATTTT.

This clonotype was seen at least ten times. The chain joins TRBV5-1 to TRBJ1-1; D remains ambiguous. This CDR3 spans 15 amino acids. With 3 bases removed from V and 4 bases from J, the gap between germline ends came to 16 bases. Germline values: CDR1 SGHRS, CDR2 YFSETQ. CDR3 amino acids: CASSSGTHGGTEAFF. DNA for the CDR3: TGCGCCAGCAGCTCAGGTACACACGGAGGCACTGAAGCTTTCTTT.

A few counts support this clonotype. The J gene is TRBJ1-2, the V gene TRBV20-1; tentative D call: TRBD1 (5 bases). V was trimmed by 1 base and J by 2 bases, leaving 8 bases between them. The CDR3 length is 13 residues. Germline assignment: CDR1 DFQATT and CDR2 SNEGSKA (reference sequence). The CDR3 spells CSARGAGNYGYTF. The DNA for the CDR3 is TGCAGTGCTAGAGGGGCAGGGAACTATGGCTACACCTTC.

The chain couples TRBV27 to TRBJ2-1, with D maybe TRBD2 (6 bases). This CDR3 comprises 15 residues. Trimming left V 0 bases short and J 6 bases short, with 12 bases between. The germline CDR1 and CDR2 sequences are MNHEY and SMNVEV (reference sequence). The CDR3 sequence: CASSLSMEGGNEQFF. In DNA form, the CDR3 reads TGTGCCAGCAGTTTATCGATGGAGGGCGGCAATGAGCAGTTCTTC.

This clonotype was counted between two and nine times. The CDR3 coding sequence is TGTGCCAGCAGTGCACGACAGGGCCGAGGGGGAGAGACCCAGTACTTC. It translates to CASSARQGRGGETQYF. This chain connects TRBV25-1 to TRBJ2-5; 7 bases are a match to TRBD1. J gave up 4 bases and V 4 bases, and 12 bases lay outside the gene matches. The CDR3 has 16 residues. The germline gives CDR1 MGHDK, CDR2 SYGVNS.

This clonotype was seen more than once but under ten times. The V call is TRBV7-6, the J call TRBJ2-2, with D perhaps TRBD1 or TRBD2 (5 bases each). V was pared by 1 base and J by 4 bases, with 10 bases between. The CDR3 loop spans 15 amino acids. Germline V CDR1 and CDR2: SGHVS, FNYEAQ. The CDR3 sequence: CASSLEGTRTGELFF. The CDR3 DNA sequence: TGTGCCAGCAGCTTAGAGGGGACCCGCACCGGGGAGCTGTTTTTT.

The chain is built from TRBV10-3 and TRBJ2-1, with D perhaps matching TRBD2 (5 bases). CDR3 length equals 13 residues. Germline values: CDR1 ENHRY, CDR2 SYGVKD. V was pared by 6 bases and J by 7 bases, with 13 bases between. CDR3 sequence reads: CAIRDEGGNEQFF. CDR3 coding DNA: TGTGCCATCAGAGACGAGGGCGGGAATGAGCAGTTCTTC.